The entry below gives a single TCR beta chain sequence along with its context. Some clones are missing from TCRdb's copy, which holds only in-frame ones; the method was immunoSEQ multiplex PCR. The sample comprises about 110,000 clones, 88% of which are singletons, and 3.7% rests with the top ten. These data originate in a study of control samples from healthy donors and cancer patients. The CDR3 covers 15 residues. In germline, CDR1 is SGHNT, CDR2 YENEEA. V was clipped by 1 base and J by 3 bases, with 12 bases between them. The sequenced sample consisted of PBMCs. This sequence originates from an older woman with lung cancer. This rearrangement joins TRBV11-3 to TRBJ1-1; D remains ambiguous. The CDR3 DNA follows: TGTGCCAGCAGCTTAGCTGGTGGGCAGTACACTGAAGCTTTCTTT. This sequence encodes CASSLAGGQYTEAFF.